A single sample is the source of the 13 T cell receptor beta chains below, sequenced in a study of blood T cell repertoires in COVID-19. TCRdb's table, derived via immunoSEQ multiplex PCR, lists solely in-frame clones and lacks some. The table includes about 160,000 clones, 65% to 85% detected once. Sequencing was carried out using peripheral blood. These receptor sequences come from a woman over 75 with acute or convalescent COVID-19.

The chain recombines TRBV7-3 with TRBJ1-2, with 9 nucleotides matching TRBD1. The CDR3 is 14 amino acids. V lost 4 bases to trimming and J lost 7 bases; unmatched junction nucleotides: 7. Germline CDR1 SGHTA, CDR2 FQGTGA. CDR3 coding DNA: TGTGCCAGCAGCTCACACGGGACAGGGATTGGCTACACCTTC. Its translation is CASSSHGTGIGYTF. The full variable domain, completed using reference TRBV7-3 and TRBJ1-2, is GAGVSQTPSNKVTEKGKYVELRCDPISGHTALYWYRQSLGQGPEFLIYFQGTGAADDSGLPNDRFFAVRPEGSVSTLKIQRTERGDSAVYLCASSSHGTGIGYTFGSGTRLTVV.

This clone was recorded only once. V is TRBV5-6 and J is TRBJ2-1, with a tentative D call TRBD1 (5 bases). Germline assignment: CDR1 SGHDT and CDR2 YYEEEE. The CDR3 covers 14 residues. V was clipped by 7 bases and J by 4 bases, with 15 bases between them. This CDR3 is CASCQGLTYNEQFF. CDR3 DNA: TGTGCCAGCTGCCAGGGTCTTACGTACAATGAGCAGTTCTTC.

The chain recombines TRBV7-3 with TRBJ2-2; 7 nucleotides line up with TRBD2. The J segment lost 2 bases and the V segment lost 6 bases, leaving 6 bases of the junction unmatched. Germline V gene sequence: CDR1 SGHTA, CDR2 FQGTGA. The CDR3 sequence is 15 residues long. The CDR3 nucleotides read TGTGCCAGCAGTCGGACTAGTGACAACACCGGGGAGCTGTTTTTT. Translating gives CASSRTSDNTGELFF.

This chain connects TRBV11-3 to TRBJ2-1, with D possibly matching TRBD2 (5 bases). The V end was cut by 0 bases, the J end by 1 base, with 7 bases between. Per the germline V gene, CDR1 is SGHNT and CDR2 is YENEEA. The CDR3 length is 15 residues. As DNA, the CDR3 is TGTGCCAGCAGCTTAGAAGCGGATTCCTACAATGAGCAGTTCTTC. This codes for CASSLEADSYNEQFF.

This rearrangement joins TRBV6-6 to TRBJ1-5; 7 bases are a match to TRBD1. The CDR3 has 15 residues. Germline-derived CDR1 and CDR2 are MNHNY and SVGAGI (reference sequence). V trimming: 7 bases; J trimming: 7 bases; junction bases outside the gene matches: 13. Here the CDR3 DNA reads TGTGCCAGCAAGGGACAGACTCTAACGTCCCAGCCCCAGCATTTT. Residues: CASKGQTLTSQPQHF.

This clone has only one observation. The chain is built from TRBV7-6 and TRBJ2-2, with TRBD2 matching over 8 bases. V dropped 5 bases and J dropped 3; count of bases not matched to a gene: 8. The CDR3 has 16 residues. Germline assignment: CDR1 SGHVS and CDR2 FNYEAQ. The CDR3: CASSPRGGAYTGELFF. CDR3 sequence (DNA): TGTGCCAGCAGCCCTCGGGGGGGGGCCTACACCGGGGAGCTGTTTTTT.

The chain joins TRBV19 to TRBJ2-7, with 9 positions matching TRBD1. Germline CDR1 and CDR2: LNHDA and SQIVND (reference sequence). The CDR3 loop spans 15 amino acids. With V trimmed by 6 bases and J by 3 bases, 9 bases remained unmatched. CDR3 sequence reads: CASSRDRATIYEQYF. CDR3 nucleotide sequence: TGTGCCAGTAGCAGGGACAGGGCAACTATCTACGAGCAGTACTTC.

The CDR3 protein is CASSHSREAYEQYF. Written as DNA, the CDR3 is TGTGCCAGCAGCCACTCGCGGGAGGCCTACGAGCAGTACTTC. V usage is TRBV3-1 (or the pseudogene TRBV3-2) and J usage is TRBJ2-7; TRBD2 matches 8 bases. Germline V gives CDR1 LGHDT, CDR2 YNNKEL (reference sequence). V shed 3 bases and J 2 bases; nucleotides not matched to a gene: 3. This CDR3 spans 14 amino acids.

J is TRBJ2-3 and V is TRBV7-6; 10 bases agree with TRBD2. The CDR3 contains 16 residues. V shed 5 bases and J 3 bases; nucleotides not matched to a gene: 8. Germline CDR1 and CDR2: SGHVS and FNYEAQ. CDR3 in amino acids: CASSTLAGDPTDTQYF. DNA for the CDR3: TGTGCCAGCAGCACCCTAGCGGGGGATCCGACAGATACGCAGTATTTT.

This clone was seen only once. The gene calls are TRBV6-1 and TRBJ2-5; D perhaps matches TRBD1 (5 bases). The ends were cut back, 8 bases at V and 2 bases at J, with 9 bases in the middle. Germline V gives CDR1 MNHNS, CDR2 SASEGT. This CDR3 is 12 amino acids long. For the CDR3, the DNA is TGTGCCAGCGGGGCCAGACAAGAGACCCAGTACTTC. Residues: CASGARQETQYF.

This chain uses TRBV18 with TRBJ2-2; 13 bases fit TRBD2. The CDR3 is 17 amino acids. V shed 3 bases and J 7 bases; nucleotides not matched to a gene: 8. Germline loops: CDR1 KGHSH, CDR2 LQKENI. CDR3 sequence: CASSPLLAGGPNGELFF. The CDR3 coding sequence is TGTGCCAGCTCACCTCTACTAGCGGGAGGGCCAAACGGGGAGCTGTTTTTT. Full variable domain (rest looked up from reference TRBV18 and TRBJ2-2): NAGVMQNPRHLVRRRGQEARLRCSPMKGHSHVYWYRQLPEEGLKFMVYLQKENIIDESGMPKERFSAEFPKEGPSILRIQQVVRGDSAAYFCASSPLLAGGPNGELFFGEGSRLTVL.

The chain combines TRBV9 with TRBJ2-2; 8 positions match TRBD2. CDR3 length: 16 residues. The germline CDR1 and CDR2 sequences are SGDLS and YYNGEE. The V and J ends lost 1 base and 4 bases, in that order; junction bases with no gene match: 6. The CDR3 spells CASSVKSGGFTGELFF. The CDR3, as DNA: TGTGCCAGCAGCGTAAAGTCGGGAGGGTTCACCGGGGAGCTGTTTTTT.

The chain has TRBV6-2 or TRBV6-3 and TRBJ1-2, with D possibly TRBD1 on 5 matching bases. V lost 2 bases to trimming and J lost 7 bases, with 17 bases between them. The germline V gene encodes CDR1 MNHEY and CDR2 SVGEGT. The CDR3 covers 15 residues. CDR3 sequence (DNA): TGTGCCAGCAGTTACGTCATCGGGGGGACTAGTGGCTACACCTTC. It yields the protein CASSYVIGGTSGYTF.